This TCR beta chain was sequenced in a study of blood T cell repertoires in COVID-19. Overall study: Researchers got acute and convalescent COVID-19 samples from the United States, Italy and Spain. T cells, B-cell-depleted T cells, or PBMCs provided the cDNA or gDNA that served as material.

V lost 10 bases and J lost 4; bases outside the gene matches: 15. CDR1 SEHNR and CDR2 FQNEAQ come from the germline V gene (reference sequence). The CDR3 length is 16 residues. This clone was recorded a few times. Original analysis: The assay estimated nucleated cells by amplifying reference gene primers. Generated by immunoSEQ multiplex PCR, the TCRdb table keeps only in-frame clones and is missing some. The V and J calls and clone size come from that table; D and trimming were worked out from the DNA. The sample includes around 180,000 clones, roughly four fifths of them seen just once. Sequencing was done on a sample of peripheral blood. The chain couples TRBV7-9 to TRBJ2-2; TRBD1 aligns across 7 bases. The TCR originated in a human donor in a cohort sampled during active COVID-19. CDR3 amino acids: CATQTTGADSTGELFF. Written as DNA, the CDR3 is TGTGCCACCCAGACAACAGGGGCAGATAGCACCGGGGAGCTGTTTTTT.